The present entry profiles one T cell receptor beta chain with its context. Its specificity is not known. The data belong to a study of CD8+ T cells in alopecia areata. About the research overall: Treated patients were given oral tofacitinib, which was dosed at 5 to 10 mg twice daily. Severity was scored as percentage of affected scalp area in treated patients. Findings and limits, study-wide: Many expanded lesional clones remained in scalp and blood on tofacitinib.

The treatment: oral pan-JAK inhibitor, 5-10 mg twice daily. Alopecia areata patients gave lesional scalp punch biopsies and peripheral blood samples. Trimming took 6 bases from V and 5 from J, leaving 9 bases between them. Looked up from germline, CDR1 is SQVTM and CDR2 is ANQGSEA. The CDR3 spans 11 residues. Extracted from the samples, RNA was reverse transcribed into cDNA to serve as the sequencing template. Assay used: immunoSEQ multiplex PCR; TCRdb lists only in-frame clones, some missing. The sample holds about 160,000 clones; about three fifths are singletons and the top ten take around 0.9%. Here the sequenced sample was CD4+ T cells sorted from blood, taken at week 4, from a patient treated with tofacitinib. The clonotype was recovered from a human donor with alopecia areata. This chain joins TRBV29-1 and TRBJ2-3; D not resolved. The CDR3 nucleotides are TGCAGCGTGCTGGTGGGAGATACGCAGTATTTT. Protein sequence: CSVLVGDTQYF.